These T cell receptor beta chains were read from a single sample in a study of blood T cell repertoires in COVID-19. Method: immunoSEQ multiplex PCR; TCRdb's copy keeps in-frame clones and lacks some. Among 350,000 to 450,000 clones listed, 85% were seen once. Input material: peripheral blood. Receptors were obtained from a woman younger than 35 with acute or convalescent COVID-19. Both conserved end residues are part of each CDR3. D genes are given only for firm matches. Some rows mark clone size as missing; the rest say once, few, many or name a class of expanded clone.

length: 15; V: TRBV12-5; size: once; J: TRBJ1-3; D: .; CDR3: CASGLEAGQGNTIYF; DNA: TGTGCTAGTGGTTTGGAGGCAGGGCAAGGAAACACCATATATTTT
length: 14; V: TRBV7-9; size: .; J: TRBJ2-7; D: .; CDR3: CASSSDSATKEQYF; DNA: TGTGCCAGCAGCTCGGACAGCGCAACCAAGGAGCAGTACTTC
length: 14; V: TRBV7-9; size: .; J: TRBJ2-7; D: .; CDR3: CASSLVTVSYEQYF; DNA: TGTGCCAGCAGCTTAGTAACAGTCTCCTACGAGCAGTACTTC
length: 13; V: TRBV11-1; size: .; J: TRBJ2-7; D: .; CDR3: CASSLSGNYEQYF; DNA: TGTGCCAGCAGCTTATCAGGGAACTACGAGCAGTACTTC
length: 14; V: TRBV5-5; size: .; J: TRBJ1-6; D: TRBD1; CDR3: CASSNGQGDSPLHF; DNA: TGTGCCAGCAGCAATGGACAGGGAGACTCACCCCTCCACTTT
length: 12; V: TRBV29-1; size: once; J: TRBJ1-4; D: .; CDR3: CSGGNGNEKLFF; DNA: TGCAGCGGGGGTAACGGTAATGAAAAACTGTTTTTT
length: 16; V: TRBV4-1; size: few; J: TRBJ1-2; D: .; CDR3: CASSQDPTRGLARYTF; DNA: TGCGCCAGCAGCCAAGATCCCACGCGGGGCCTCGCTCGCTACACCTTC
length: 13; V: TRBV20-1; size: .; J: TRBJ2-1; D: .; CDR3: CSASRSIYNEQFF; DNA: TGCAGTGCTAGTCGGAGTATCTACAATGAGCAGTTCTTC
length: 14; V: TRBV28; size: .; J: TRBJ2-5; D: .; CDR3: CASTQTGLQETQYF; DNA: TGTGCCAGCACTCAAACAGGTCTACAAGAGACCCAGTACTTC
length: 12; V: TRBV2; size: few; J: TRBJ1-2; D: .; CDR3: CASSDRGHGYTF; DNA: TGTGCCAGCAGTGACAGGGGTCATGGCTACACCTTC
length: 13; V: TRBV27; size: .; J: TRBJ2-7; D: .; CDR3: CATIGTTSYEQYF; DNA: TGTGCCACCATCGGGACAACTTCCTACGAGCAGTACTTC
length: 14; V: TRBV2; size: .; J: TRBJ1-5; D: .; CDR3: CASRAGLSNQPQHF; DNA: TGTGCCAGCAGGGCAGGGCTTAGCAATCAGCCCCAGCATTTT
length: 15; V: TRBV7-3; size: .; J: TRBJ2-5; D: TRBD2; CDR3: CASSFYGGAQETQYF; DNA: TGTGCCAGCAGCTTCTACGGGGGGGCCCAAGAGACCCAGTACTTC
length: 13; V: TRBV21-1; size: .; J: TRBJ1-1; D: .; CDR3: CASSKGRNTEAFF; DNA: TGTGCCAGCAGCAAAGGGAGGAACACTGAAGCTTTCTTT
length: 13; V: TRBV19; size: .; J: TRBJ1-2; D: .; CDR3: CASSPTRGAGYTF; DNA: TGTGCCAGTAGTCCGACGCGGGGGGCCGGCTACACCTTC
length: 15; V: TRBV7-8; size: .; J: TRBJ1-2; D: .; CDR3: CASSRIDRTDYGYTF; DNA: TGTGCCAGCAGCCGAATAGACAGGACGGACTATGGCTACACCTTC
length: 18; V: TRBV10-3; size: .; J: TRBJ1-3; D: TRBD1; CDR3: CAISAAGTGDNSGNTIYF; DNA: TGTGCCATCAGTGCTGCCGGGACAGGGGATAACTCTGGAAACACCATATATTTT
length: 16; V: TRBV7-9; size: .; J: TRBJ2-2; D: .; CDR3: CASSLEGEEDTGELFF; DNA: TGTGCCAGCAGCTTAGAAGGGGAGGAGGACACCGGGGAGCTGTTTTTT
length: 16; V: TRBV24-1; size: .; J: TRBJ2-1; D: TRBD1; CDR3: CATSDTGTGPFNEQFF; DNA: TGTGCCACCAGTGATACCGGGACAGGGCCCTTCAATGAGCAGTTCTTC
length: 16; V: TRBV5-1; size: .; J: TRBJ2-2; D: .; CDR3: CASSLITGLTTGELFF; DNA: TGCGCCAGCAGCTTGATTACAGGGCTTACGACCGGGGAGCTGTTTTTT
length: 11; V: TRBV20-1; size: .; J: TRBJ1-2; D: TRBD1; CDR3: CSAAGQGGYTF; DNA: TGCAGTGCTGCGGGACAGGGCGGCTACACCTTC
length: 17; V: TRBV5-4; size: .; J: TRBJ2-5; D: TRBD2; CDR3: CASSLAGSGRARETQYF; DNA: TGTGCCAGCAGCTTGGCTGGGAGCGGGAGGGCCCGAGAGACCCAGTACTTC
length: 15; V: TRBV7-9; size: once; J: TRBJ2-3; D: TRBD2; CDR3: CASRSPSGATDTQYF; DNA: TGTGCCAGCAGATCCCCTAGCGGTGCCACAGATACGCAGTATTTT
length: 14; V: TRBV7-9; size: .; J: TRBJ1-4; D: .; CDR3: CASMTGQVDEKLFF; DNA: TGTGCCAGCATGACCGGCCAGGTGGATGAAAAACTGTTTTTT
length: 15; V: TRBV4-1; size: .; J: TRBJ2-1; D: TRBD2; CDR3: CASSQVTSGLSEQFF; DNA: TGCGCCAGCAGCCAAGTTACTAGCGGCCTGTCGGAGCAGTTCTTC
length: 15; V: TRBV18; size: .; J: TRBJ1-4; D: .; CDR3: CASSPDSPTNEKLFF; DNA: TGTGCCAGCTCACCAGACAGCCCGACTAATGAAAAACTGTTTTTT
length: 15; V: TRBV5-1; size: .; J: TRBJ1-6; D: TRBD1; CDR3: CASSRGTVENSPLHF; DNA: TGCGCCAGCAGTAGAGGGACAGTAGAGAATTCACCCCTCCACTTT
length: 15; V: TRBV28; size: .; J: TRBJ1-4; D: .; CDR3: CASSSAGGLGEKLFF; DNA: TGTGCCAGCAGTTCCGCGGGGGGGCTGGGGGAAAAACTGTTTTTT